This TCR beta chain stems from a study of shared clonotypes between healthy human individuals. Study-wide points: Rarefaction revealed incomplete sorted-subset sequencing despite large depth.

Sequenced by immunoSEQ multiplex PCR; TCRdb stores in-frame clones only, minus some. The sample consists of around 100,000 clones, approximately 70% of them appearing once. Concerning this clone: Its target is unknown.

This CDR3 is built from 14 residues. V lost 5 bases and J 6 bases, leaving 16 bases between the germline ends. Germline V gives CDR1 SEHNR, CDR2 FQNEAQ (reference sequence). The chain combines TRBV7-9 with TRBJ1-2; D perhaps matches TRBD1 (6 bases). Sequencing was done on a sample of memory CD8+ T cells sorted from blood. Subset: CD45RO+ cells pooled with CCR7-negative TemRA cells. The clonotype comes from a woman younger than 45 in good health. The CDR3 sequence: CASSHPTGGNGYTF. DNA of the CDR3: TGTGCCAGCAGCCACCCGACAGGTGGGAATGGCTACACCTTC. The variable domain in full, completed from reference TRBV7-9 and TRBJ1-2, reads DTGVSQNPRHKITKRGQNVTFRCDPISEHNRLYWYRQTLGQGPEFLTYFQNEAQLEKSRLLSDRFSAERPKGSFSTLEIQRTEQGDSAMYLCASSHPTGGNGYTFGSGTRLTVV.